This TCR beta chain was captured by sequencing in a study of blood T cell repertoires in COVID-19. Study in general: COVID-19 samples collected from the United States, Italy and Spain covered acute and convalescent phases. The cDNA or gDNA used as material had been derived from T cells, B-cell-depleted T cells, or PBMCs.

Per the original data handling: Reference gene primer amplification yielded estimated nucleated cell counts. Measured with immunoSEQ multiplex PCR; TCRdb has only the in-frame clones, and not every one. V and J calls and clone size are those listed in that table; D and trimming were worked out from the DNA. Of about 110,000 clones in the sample, roughly nine tenths were seen once. This CDR3 is built from 15 residues. Germline loops: CDR1 LGHNA, CDR2 YNFKEQ. The trim removed 1 base at V and 2 bases at J, leaving 4 bases unmatched. Sequenced input: peripheral blood. The TCR comes from a human donor in a cohort sampled during active COVID-19. This rearrangement joins TRBV4-2 to TRBJ2-7; 8 nucleotides agree with TRBD1. The CDR3 DNA is TGTGCCAGCAGCCAAGGGACAGGGCATACCTACGAGCAGTACTTC. Protein: CASSQGTGHTYEQYF.